The present TCR beta chain was sequenced within a study of T cells in Graves' hyperthyroidism and ophthalmopathy. The investigators amplified TCR beta CDR3 regions from RNA transcripts. First-round RT-PCR with HTBI primers amplified the TCR CDR3 region. Each CDR3 protein is one row after TCRdb ran MiXCR on the multiplex PCR reads. The sample consists of a few hundred thousand distinct CDR3 sequences, around 16% of them appearing once. The table lists this clonotype with many counts. Germline-derived CDR1 and CDR2 are SGHTA and FQGTGA. This CDR3 region has 14 residues. V dropped 4 bases and J dropped 9 bases, with 16 bases sitting between them.

The V gene is TRBV7-3, the J gene TRBJ2-1; unclear D gene. The specimen sequenced was blood. The sequence came from a young woman with Graves' hyperthyroidism. The CDR3 DNA follows: TGTGCCAGCAGCTCGGGCCTAGGTAATAGTGAGCAGTTCTTC. It specifies CASSSGLGNSEQFF.